This TCR beta chain was found in a study of blood T cell repertoires in COVID-19. At the level of the study: The samples span acute and convalescent COVID-19 from the United States, Italy and Spain.

In the source study's methods: Estimation of nucleated cell counts relied on the amplification of reference gene primers. Generated by immunoSEQ multiplex PCR, the TCRdb table keeps only in-frame clones and is missing some. The V and J calls and clone size were taken over from that table, and D and trimming were inferred from the DNA. The sample lists some 220,000 clones; about 90% were seen once. V dropped 5 bases and J dropped 6 bases, with 10 bases sitting between them. The CDR3 is 12 amino acids. Per germline, CDR1 SGHTA and CDR2 FQGNSA. Sequenced: peripheral blood. This receptor was identified in a young woman who had recovered from COVID-19. The chain employs TRBV7-2 and TRBJ1-1; unclear D gene. The CDR3 spells CASSPRWAEAFF. Here the CDR3 DNA reads TGTGCCAGCAGCCCGAGGTGGGCTGAAGCTTTCTTT.